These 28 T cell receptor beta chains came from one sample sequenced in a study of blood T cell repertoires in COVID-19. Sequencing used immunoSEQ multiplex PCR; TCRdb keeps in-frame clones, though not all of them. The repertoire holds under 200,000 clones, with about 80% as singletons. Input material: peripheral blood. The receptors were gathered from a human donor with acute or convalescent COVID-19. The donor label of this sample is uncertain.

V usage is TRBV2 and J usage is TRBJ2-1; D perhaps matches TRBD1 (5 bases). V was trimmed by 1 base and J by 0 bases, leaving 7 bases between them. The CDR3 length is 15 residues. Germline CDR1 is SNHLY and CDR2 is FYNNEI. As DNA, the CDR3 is TGTGCCAGCAGTGAAGACAGGAGCTCCTACAATGAGCAGTTCTTC. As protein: CASSEDRSSYNEQFF.

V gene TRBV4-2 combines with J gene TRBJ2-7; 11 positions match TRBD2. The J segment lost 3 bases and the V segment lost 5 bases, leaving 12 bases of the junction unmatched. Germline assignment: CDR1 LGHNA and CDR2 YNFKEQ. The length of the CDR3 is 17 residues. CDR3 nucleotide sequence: TGTGCCAGCAGCACGGGTCTGGGACTAGCGGACGACTACGAGCAGTACTTC. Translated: CASSTGLGLADDYEQYF.

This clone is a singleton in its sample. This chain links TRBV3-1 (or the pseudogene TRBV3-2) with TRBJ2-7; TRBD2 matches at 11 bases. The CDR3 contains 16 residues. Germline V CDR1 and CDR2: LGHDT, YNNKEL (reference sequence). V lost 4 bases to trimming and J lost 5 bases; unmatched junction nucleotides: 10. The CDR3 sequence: CASSLYETSGMDEQYF. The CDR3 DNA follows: TGTGCCAGCAGCCTCTACGAGACTAGCGGGATGGACGAGCAGTACTTC.

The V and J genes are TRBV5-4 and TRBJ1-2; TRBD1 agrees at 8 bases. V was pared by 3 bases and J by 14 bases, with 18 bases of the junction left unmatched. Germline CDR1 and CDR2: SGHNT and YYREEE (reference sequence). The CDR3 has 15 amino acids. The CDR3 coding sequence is TGTGCCAGCAGCTCCGCTACCGGGACAGGTCTTATGAGGACCTTC. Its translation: CASSSATGTGLMRTF. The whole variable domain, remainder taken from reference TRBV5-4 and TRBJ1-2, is ETGVTQSPTHLIKTRGQQVTLRCSSQSGHNTVSWYQQALGQGPQFIFQYYREEENGRGNFPPRFSGLQFPNYSSELNVNALELDDSALYLCASSSATGTGLMRTFGSGTRLTVV.

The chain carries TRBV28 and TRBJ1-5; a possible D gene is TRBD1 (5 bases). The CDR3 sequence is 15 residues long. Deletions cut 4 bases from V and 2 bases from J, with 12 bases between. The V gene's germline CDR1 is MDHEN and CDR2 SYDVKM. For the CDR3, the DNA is TGTGCCAGCAGTTCGCCGTCGGGGGGCAATCAGCCCCAGCATTTT. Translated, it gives CASSSPSGGNQPQHF.

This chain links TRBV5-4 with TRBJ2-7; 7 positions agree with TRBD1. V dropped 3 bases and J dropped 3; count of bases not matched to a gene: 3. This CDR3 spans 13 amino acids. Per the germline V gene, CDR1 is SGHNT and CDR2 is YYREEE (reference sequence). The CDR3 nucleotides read TGTGCCAGCAGCTCCGGGACAGACTACGAGCAGTACTTC. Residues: CASSSGTDYEQYF.

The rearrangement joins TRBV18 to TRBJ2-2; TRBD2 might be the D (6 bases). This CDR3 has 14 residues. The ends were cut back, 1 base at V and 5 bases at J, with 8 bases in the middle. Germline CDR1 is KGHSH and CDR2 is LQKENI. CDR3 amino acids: CASSPQGLTGELFF. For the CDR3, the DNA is TGTGCCAGCTCACCACAGGGACTTACCGGGGAGCTGTTTTTT.

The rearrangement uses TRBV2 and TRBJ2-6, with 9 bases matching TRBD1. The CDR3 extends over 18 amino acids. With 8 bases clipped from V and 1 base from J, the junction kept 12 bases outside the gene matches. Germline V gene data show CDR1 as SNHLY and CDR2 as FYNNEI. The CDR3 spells CASESGTGFLSGANVLTF. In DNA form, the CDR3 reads TGTGCCAGCGAGAGTGGGACAGGGTTTTTATCTGGGGCCAACGTCCTGACTTTC.

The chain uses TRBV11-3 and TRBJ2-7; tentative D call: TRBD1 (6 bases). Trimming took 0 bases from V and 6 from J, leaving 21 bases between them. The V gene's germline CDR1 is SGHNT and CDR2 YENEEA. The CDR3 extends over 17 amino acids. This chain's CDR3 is CASSLDQGRENQCEQYF. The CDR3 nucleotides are TGTGCCAGCAGCTTAGATCAGGGGCGCGAAAATCAGTGCGAGCAGTACTTC.

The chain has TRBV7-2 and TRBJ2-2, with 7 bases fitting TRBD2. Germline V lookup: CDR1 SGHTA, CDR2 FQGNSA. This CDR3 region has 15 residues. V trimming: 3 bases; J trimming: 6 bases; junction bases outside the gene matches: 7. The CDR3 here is CASSLPVAGAGELFF. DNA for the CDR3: TGTGCCAGCAGCTTGCCGGTTGCGGGAGCCGGGGAGCTGTTTTTT.

CDR3 in amino acids: CASSVGQGPGGEKLFF. The DNA for the CDR3 is TGCGCCAGCAGCGTAGGACAGGGACCAGGTGGTGAAAAACTGTTTTTT. J is TRBJ1-4 and V is TRBV5-1, with 8 bases identical to TRBD1. The germline V gene has CDR1 SGHRS and CDR2 YFSETQ. Losses at the gene ends were 4 bases for V and 7 bases for J; bases not matched to a gene: 12. The CDR3 is made up of 16 amino acids.

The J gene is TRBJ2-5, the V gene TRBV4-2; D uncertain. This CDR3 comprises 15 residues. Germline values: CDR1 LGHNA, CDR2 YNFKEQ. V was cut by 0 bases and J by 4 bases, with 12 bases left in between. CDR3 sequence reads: CASSQDPASGETQYF. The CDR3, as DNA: TGTGCCAGCAGCCAAGATCCCGCTAGTGGAGAGACCCAGTACTTC.

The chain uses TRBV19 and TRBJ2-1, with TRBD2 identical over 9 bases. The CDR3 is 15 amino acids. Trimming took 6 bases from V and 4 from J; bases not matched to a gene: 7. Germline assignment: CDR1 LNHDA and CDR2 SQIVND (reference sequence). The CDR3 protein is CASRLGLAEYNEQFF. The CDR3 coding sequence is TGTGCCAGTAGGCTGGGACTAGCCGAATACAATGAGCAGTTCTTC.

As DNA, the CDR3 is TGTGCCAGCAGCAACAGGGTAGGAGCTGAAGCTTTCTTT. It yields the protein CASSNRVGAEAFF. The J gene is TRBJ1-1, the V gene TRBV2; D may be TRBD1 (6 bases). Trimming removed 6 bases at V and 6 bases at J, with 14 bases between. This CDR3 is built from 13 residues. Per the germline V gene, CDR1 is SNHLY and CDR2 is FYNNEI.

DNA of the CDR3: TGTGCCAGCAGCGCAGGGATGGGGACAGATACGCAGTATTTT. It encodes CASSAGMGTDTQYF. This chain links TRBV9 with TRBJ2-3; the D gene is possibly TRBD1 (5 bases). The CDR3 length is 14 residues. V gave up 3 bases and J gave up 3 bases, with 11 bases separating them. Germline lookup yields CDR1 SGDLS and CDR2 YYNGEE.

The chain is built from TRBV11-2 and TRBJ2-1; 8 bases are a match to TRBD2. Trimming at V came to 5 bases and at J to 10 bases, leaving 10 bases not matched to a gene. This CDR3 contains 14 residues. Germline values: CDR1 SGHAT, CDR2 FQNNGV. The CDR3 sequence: CASSRGGAGDEQFF. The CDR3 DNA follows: TGTGCCAGCAGCCGCGGGGGAGCGGGAGACGAGCAGTTCTTC. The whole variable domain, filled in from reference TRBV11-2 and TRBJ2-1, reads EAGVAQSPRYKIIEKRQSVAFWCNPISGHATLYWYQQILGQGPKLLIQFQNNGVVDDSQLPKDRFSAERLKGVDSTLKIQPAKLEDSAVYLCASSRGGAGDEQFFGPGTRLTVL.

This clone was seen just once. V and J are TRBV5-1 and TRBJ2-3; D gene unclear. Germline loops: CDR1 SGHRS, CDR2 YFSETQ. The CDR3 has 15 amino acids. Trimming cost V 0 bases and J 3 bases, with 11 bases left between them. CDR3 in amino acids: CASSLENRNTDTQYF. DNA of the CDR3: TGCGCCAGCAGCTTGGAAAACAGAAATACAGATACGCAGTATTTT.

CDR3 bases: TGCGCCAGCAGCTTGTTCGGGATTCGTGACAATCAGCCCCAGCATTTT. Translating gives CASSLFGIRDNQPQHF. The chain employs TRBV5-1 and TRBJ1-5; D is unclear. The CDR3 contains 16 residues. Germline-derived CDR1 and CDR2 are SGHRS and YFSETQ. Trimming took off 1 base at V and 3 bases at J, with 14 bases between the two ends.

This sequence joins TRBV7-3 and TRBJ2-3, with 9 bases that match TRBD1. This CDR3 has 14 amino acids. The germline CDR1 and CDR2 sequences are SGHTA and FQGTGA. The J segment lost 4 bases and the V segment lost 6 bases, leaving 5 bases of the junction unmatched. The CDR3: CASSRDRAADTQYF. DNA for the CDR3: TGTGCCAGCAGTCGGGACAGGGCGGCAGATACGCAGTATTTT. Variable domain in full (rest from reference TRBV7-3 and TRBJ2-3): GAGVSQTPSNKVTEKGKYVELRCDPISGHTALYWYRQSLGQGPEFLIYFQGTGAADDSGLPNDRFFAVRPEGSVSTLKIQRTERGDSAVYLCASSRDRAADTQYFGPGTRLTVL.

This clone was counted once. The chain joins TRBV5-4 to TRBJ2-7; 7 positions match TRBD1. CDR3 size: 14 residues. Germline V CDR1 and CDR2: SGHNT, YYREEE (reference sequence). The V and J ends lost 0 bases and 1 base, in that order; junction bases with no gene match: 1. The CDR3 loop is CASSLGGQSYEQYF. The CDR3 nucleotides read TGTGCCAGCAGCTTGGGGGGACAGTCCTACGAGCAGTACTTC. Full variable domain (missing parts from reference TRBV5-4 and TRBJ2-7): ETGVTQSPTHLIKTRGQQVTLRCSSQSGHNTVSWYQQALGQGPQFIFQYYREEENGRGNFPPRFSGLQFPNYSSELNVNALELDDSALYLCASSLGGQSYEQYFGPGTRLTVT.

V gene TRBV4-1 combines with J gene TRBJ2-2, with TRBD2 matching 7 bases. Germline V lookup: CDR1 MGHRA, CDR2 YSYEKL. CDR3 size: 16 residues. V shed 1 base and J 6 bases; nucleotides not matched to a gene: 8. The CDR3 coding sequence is TGCGCCAGCAGCCAAGCTAGAGGGAGGGGCCCCGGGGAGCTGTTTTTT. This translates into CASSQARGRGPGELFF.

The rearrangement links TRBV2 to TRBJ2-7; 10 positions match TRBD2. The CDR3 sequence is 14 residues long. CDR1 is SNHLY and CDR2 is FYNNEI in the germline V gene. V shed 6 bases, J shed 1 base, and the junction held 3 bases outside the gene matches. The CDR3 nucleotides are TGTGCCAGCAGACTAGCGGGGAATTCCTACGAGCAGTACTTC. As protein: CASRLAGNSYEQYF. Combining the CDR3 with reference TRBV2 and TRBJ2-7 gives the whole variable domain EPEVTQTPSHQVTQMGQEVILRCVPISNHLYFYWYRQILGQKVEFLVSFYNNEISEKSEIFDDQFSVERPDGSNFTLKIRSTKLEDSAMYFCASRLAGNSYEQYFGPGTRLTVT.

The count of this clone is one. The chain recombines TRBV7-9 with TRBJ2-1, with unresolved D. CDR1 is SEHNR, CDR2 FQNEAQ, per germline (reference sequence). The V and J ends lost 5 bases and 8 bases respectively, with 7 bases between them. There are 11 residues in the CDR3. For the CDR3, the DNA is TGTGCCAGCAGCCCGGGTCATGAGCAGTTCTTC. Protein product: CASSPGHEQFF.

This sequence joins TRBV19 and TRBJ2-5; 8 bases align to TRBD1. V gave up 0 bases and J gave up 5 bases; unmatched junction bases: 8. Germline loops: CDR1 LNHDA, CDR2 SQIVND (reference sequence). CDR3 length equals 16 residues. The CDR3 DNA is TGTGCCAGTAGTATAGATCTCACAGGGGGAAGGGAGACCCAGTACTTC. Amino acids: CASSIDLTGGRETQYF. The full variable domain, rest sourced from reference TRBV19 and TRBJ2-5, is DGGITQSPKYLFRKEGQNVTLSCEQNLNHDAMYWYRQDPGQGLRLIYYSQIVNDFQKGDIAEGYSVSREKKESFPLTVTSAQKNPTAFYLCASSIDLTGGRETQYFGPGTRLLVL.

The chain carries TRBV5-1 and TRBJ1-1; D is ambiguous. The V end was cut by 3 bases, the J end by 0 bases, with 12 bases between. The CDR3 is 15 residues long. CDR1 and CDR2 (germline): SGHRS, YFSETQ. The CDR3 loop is CASSSRPRLNTEAFF. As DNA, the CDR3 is TGCGCCAGCAGCTCGCGTCCGAGGTTGAACACTGAAGCTTTCTTT.

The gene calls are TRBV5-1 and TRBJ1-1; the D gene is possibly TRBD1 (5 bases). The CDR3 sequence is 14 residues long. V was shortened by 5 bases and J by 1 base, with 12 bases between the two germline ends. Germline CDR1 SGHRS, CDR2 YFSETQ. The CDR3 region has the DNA TGCGCCAGCAGAGCCCAAGGGGCGAACACTGAAGCTTTCTTT. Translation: CASRAQGANTEAFF.

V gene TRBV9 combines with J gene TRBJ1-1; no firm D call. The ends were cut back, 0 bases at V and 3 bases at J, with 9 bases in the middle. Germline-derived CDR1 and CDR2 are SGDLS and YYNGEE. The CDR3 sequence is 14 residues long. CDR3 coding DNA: TGTGCCAGCAGCGTAGGAGAACGGTACACTGAAGCTTTCTTT. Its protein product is CASSVGERYTEAFF.

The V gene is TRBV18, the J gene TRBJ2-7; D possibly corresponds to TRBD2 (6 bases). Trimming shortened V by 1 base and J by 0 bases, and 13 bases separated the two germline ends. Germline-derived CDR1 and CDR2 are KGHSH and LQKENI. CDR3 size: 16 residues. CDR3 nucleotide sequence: TGTGCCAGCTCACCACTTCCCCCCGGGGGCTCCTACGAGCAGTACTTC. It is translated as CASSPLPPGGSYEQYF. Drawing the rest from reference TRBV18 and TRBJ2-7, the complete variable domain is NAGVMQNPRHLVRRRGQEARLRCSPMKGHSHVYWYRQLPEEGLKFMVYLQKENIIDESGMPKERFSAEFPKEGPSILRIQQVVRGDSAAYFCASSPLPPGGSYEQYFGPGTRLTVT.